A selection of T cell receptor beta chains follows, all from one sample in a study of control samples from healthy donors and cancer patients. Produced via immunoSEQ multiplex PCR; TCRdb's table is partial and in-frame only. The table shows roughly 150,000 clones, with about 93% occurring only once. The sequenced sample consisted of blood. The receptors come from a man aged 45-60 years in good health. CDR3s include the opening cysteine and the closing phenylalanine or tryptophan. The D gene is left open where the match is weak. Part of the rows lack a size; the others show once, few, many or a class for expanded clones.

cdr3_aa: CSALTGTGGGTGELFF
cdr3_nt: TGCAGCGCCCTTACCGGGACAGGGGGAGGTACCGGGGAGCTGTTTTTT
v_call: TRBV29-1
clone_size: once
j_call: TRBJ2-2
d_call: TRBD1

cdr3_aa: CATSTPQGFTEAFF
cdr3_nt: TGTGCCACCAGCACACCACAGGGATTCACTGAAGCTTTCTTT
v_call: TRBV15
clone_size: .
j_call: TRBJ1-1
d_call: .

cdr3_aa: CASSQLAGSSEKLFF
cdr3_nt: TGTGCCAGCAGCCAACTCGCAGGGTCGAGTGAAAAACTGTTTTTT
v_call: TRBV3-1/TRBV3-2
clone_size: .
j_call: TRBJ1-4
d_call: .

cdr3_aa: CASSSILQETQYF
cdr3_nt: TGTGCCAGCAGTTCAATACTTCAAGAGACCCAGTACTTC
v_call: TRBV6-2/TRBV6-3
clone_size: .
j_call: TRBJ2-5
d_call: .

cdr3_aa: CASSVGSFANTGELFF
cdr3_nt: TGCGCCAGCAGTGTTGGGTCGTTCGCGAACACCGGGGAGCTGTTTTTT
v_call: TRBV5-1
clone_size: .
j_call: TRBJ2-2
d_call: .

cdr3_aa: CASSEMGSSVYNEQFF
cdr3_nt: TGTGCCAGCAGTGAAATGGGCTCTAGCGTCTACAATGAGCAGTTCTTC
v_call: TRBV2
clone_size: .
j_call: TRBJ2-1
d_call: .

cdr3_aa: CASSRRDRLSSYNEQFF
cdr3_nt: TGTGCCAGCAGTCGTCGGGACAGGTTAAGCTCCTACAATGAGCAGTTCTTC
v_call: TRBV28
clone_size: .
j_call: TRBJ2-1
d_call: TRBD1

cdr3_aa: CASSQGQGGQPQHF
cdr3_nt: TGTGCCAGCAGCCAAGGACAGGGTGGTCAGCCCCAGCATTTT
v_call: TRBV3-1/TRBV3-2
clone_size: .
j_call: TRBJ1-5
d_call: TRBD1

cdr3_aa: CASSGGTGSGNTIYF
cdr3_nt: TGTGCCAGCAGTGGGGGGACAGGCTCTGGAAACACCATATATTTT
v_call: TRBV9
clone_size: .
j_call: TRBJ1-3
d_call: TRBD1

cdr3_aa: CASSLGTPGDTQYF
cdr3_nt: TGTGCCAGCAGCTTAGGGACTCCTGGGGATACGCAGTATTTT
v_call: TRBV7-9
clone_size: .
j_call: TRBJ2-3
d_call: .

cdr3_aa: CASSGDRYQETQYF
cdr3_nt: TGTGCCAGCAGTGGGGACAGGTACCAAGAGACCCAGTACTTC
v_call: TRBV2
clone_size: .
j_call: TRBJ2-5
d_call: TRBD1

cdr3_aa: CASSQEYNSPLHF
cdr3_nt: TGTGCCAGCAGTCAGGAGTATAATTCACCCCTCCACTTT
v_call: TRBV12-3/TRBV12-4
clone_size: .
j_call: TRBJ1-6
d_call: .

cdr3_aa: CASSYRTTSTEAFF
cdr3_nt: TGTGCCAGCAGTTACCGGACAACGAGCACTGAAGCTTTCTTT
v_call: TRBV6-5
clone_size: .
j_call: TRBJ1-1
d_call: .

cdr3_aa: CASPRNTIYF
cdr3_nt: TGTGCCAGCCCTAGAAACACCATATATTTT
v_call: TRBV12-3/TRBV12-4
clone_size: .
j_call: TRBJ1-3
d_call: .

cdr3_aa: CASSIGGEYTEAFF
cdr3_nt: TGTGCCAGTAGTATAGGAGGGGAGTACACTGAAGCTTTCTTT
v_call: TRBV19
clone_size: .
j_call: TRBJ1-1
d_call: .

cdr3_aa: CASSQDGSGRRQFF
cdr3_nt: TGTGCCAGCAGCCAAGACGGGAGCGGGAGACGGCAGTTCTTC
v_call: TRBV4-2
clone_size: .
j_call: TRBJ2-1
d_call: TRBD2

cdr3_aa: CASSHRVPGNNEQFF
cdr3_nt: TGTGCCAGTAGTCACAGGGTTCCAGGTAACAATGAGCAGTTCTTC
v_call: TRBV19
clone_size: .
j_call: TRBJ2-1
d_call: .

cdr3_aa: CASSVDPASYEQYF
cdr3_nt: TGTGCCAGCAGCGTAGATCCAGCGAGCTACGAGCAGTACTTC
v_call: TRBV9
clone_size: .
j_call: TRBJ2-7
d_call: .

cdr3_aa: CASSQDNSNQPQHF
cdr3_nt: TGTGCCAGCAGCCAAGATAATAGCAATCAGCCCCAGCATTTT
v_call: TRBV4-2
clone_size: .
j_call: TRBJ1-5
d_call: .

cdr3_aa: CASREGAGNTIYF
cdr3_nt: TGTGCCAGCAGGGAGGGCGCTGGAAACACCATATATTTT
v_call: TRBV7-9
clone_size: .
j_call: TRBJ1-3
d_call: .